The 24 T cell receptor beta chains listed next were all sequenced from one sample in a study of blood T cell repertoires in COVID-19 (dated by TCRdb to the early 2020s). The library was made by the immunoSEQ multiplex PCR assay. Entries here come from immuneACCESS through TCRdb and include only in-frame sequences with V and J called. Some clones fail to appear in such tables; in the studies checked, an unresolved V gene covers under half of the shortfall, and the cause of the remainder is unknown. Recorded for this sample are more than 70,000 clones; roughly 80% of them occurred a single time. The ten largest clones represent around 10% of the sample. Sequencing was performed on peripheral blood. These receptors were collected from a human donor in a cohort sampled during active COVID-19.

This chain links TRBV5-1 with TRBJ2-7, with 8 bases that match TRBD1. This CDR3 has 16 residues. The J segment lost 4 bases and the V segment lost 2 bases, leaving 11 bases of the junction unmatched. The germline V gene encodes CDR1 SGHRS and CDR2 YFSETQ. The CDR3 DNA sequence: TGCGCCAGCAGCTTCCCTGCTGGACAGGGAGAATACGAGCAGTACTTC. It yields the protein CASSFPAGQGEYEQYF.

This chain connects TRBV27 to TRBJ1-6; perhaps TRBD1 as D (6 bases). V shed 0 bases and J shed 9 bases, with 15 bases lying between them. Germline loops: CDR1 MNHEY, CDR2 SMNVEV (reference sequence). The CDR3 loop spans 16 amino acids. DNA for the CDR3: TGTGCCAGCAGTTTATCCGGAGGTGGGGGCGTTTCACCCCTCCACTTT. Translating it yields CASSLSGGGGVSPLHF.

The genes are TRBV6-5 and TRBJ1-4; TRBD1 matches 9 bases. In germline, CDR1 is MNHEY, CDR2 SVGAGI. V dropped 5 bases and J dropped 6; count of bases not matched to a gene: 7. This CDR3 is 15 amino acids long. DNA of the CDR3: TGTGCCAGCAGTACCGGACAGGGGTCGTATGAAAAACTGTTTTTT. It specifies CASSTGQGSYEKLFF.

The rearrangement joins TRBV5-4 to TRBJ1-1; D may be TRBD1 (5 bases). Trimming stripped 5 bases from V and 0 bases from J, with 11 bases between. The CDR3 length is 14 residues. Germline values: CDR1 SGHNT, CDR2 YYREEE (reference sequence). The CDR3 protein is CASRVDSMNTEAFF. DNA of the CDR3: TGTGCCAGCAGGGTTGACAGCATGAACACTGAAGCTTTCTTT.

The rearrangement links TRBV5-1 to TRBJ1-1, with 7 nucleotides matching TRBD1. Germline CDR1 and CDR2: SGHRS and YFSETQ. V shed 2 bases, J shed 0 bases, and the junction held 1 base outside the gene matches. The CDR3 has 14 residues. CDR3 sequence: CASSLQGMNTEAFF. The CDR3 DNA reads TGCGCCAGCAGCTTACAGGGGATGAACACTGAAGCTTTCTTT.

The genes are TRBV7-8 and TRBJ2-4; TRBD2 aligns across 14 bases. Losses at the gene ends were 3 bases for V and 8 bases for J; bases not matched to a gene: 6. This CDR3 comprises 16 residues. CDR1 SGHVS and CDR2 FQNEAQ come from the germline V gene. The CDR3 region is CASSLGLAGEGYIQYF. In DNA form, the CDR3 reads TGTGCCAGCAGCTTGGGACTAGCGGGGGAGGGGTACATTCAGTACTTC.

V usage is TRBV19 and J usage is TRBJ2-7; D possibly corresponds to TRBD2 (6 bases). Germline V gives CDR1 LNHDA, CDR2 SQIVND (reference sequence). There are 15 residues in the CDR3. V gave up 6 bases and J gave up 4 bases, with 19 bases separating them. CDR3 nucleotide sequence: TGTGCCAGTAGGGTTTCACCGGGAGCTCTGTACGAGCAGTACTTC. Translation gives CASRVSPGALYEQYF.

The gene calls are TRBV9 and TRBJ2-7; a possible D gene is TRBD1 (6 bases). Germline-derived CDR1 and CDR2 are SGDLS and YYNGEE. CDR3 length: 14 residues. V dropped 4 bases and J dropped 0 bases, with 11 bases sitting between them. CDR3 in amino acids: CASSLRQDSYEQYF. CDR3 sequence (DNA): TGTGCCAGCAGCCTACGACAGGACTCCTACGAGCAGTACTTC.

The rearrangement uses TRBV13 and TRBJ2-7, with D uncertain. This CDR3 region has 13 residues. The V gene lost 3 bases and the J gene lost 0 bases, with 6 bases spanning the gap. Germline V CDR1 and CDR2: PRHDT, FYEKMQ (reference sequence). The CDR3 loop is CASSFPNSYEQYF. For the CDR3, the DNA is TGTGCCAGCAGCTTTCCCAACTCCTACGAGCAGTACTTC.

V usage is TRBV5-6 and J usage is TRBJ1-4; possibly TRBD1 for D (6 bases). Germline CDR1 is SGHDT and CDR2 is YYEEEE. V was pared by 2 bases and J by 4 bases, with 12 bases between. This CDR3 has 15 residues. The CDR3 loop is CASSLLTGNNEKLFF. CDR3 in DNA: TGTGCCAGCAGCTTACTGACAGGAAATAATGAAAAACTGTTTTTT.

The V gene is TRBV18, the J gene TRBJ2-7; D is unresolved. The germline V and J ends were trimmed by 2 bases and 0 bases, with 14 bases remaining between them. The CDR3 totals 16 residues. Germline V gives CDR1 KGHSH, CDR2 LQKENI. The DNA of the CDR3 is TGTGCCAGCTCACCAAGGTCTCAGGCAAGCTCCTACGAGCAGTACTTC. The encoded protein is CASSPRSQASSYEQYF.

V is TRBV7-8 and J is TRBJ2-7; 11 nucleotides match TRBD1. V gave up 4 bases and J gave up 4 bases; unmatched junction bases: 6. The CDR3 runs to 15 residues. Germline assignment: CDR1 SGHVS and CDR2 FQNEAQ. Written as DNA, the CDR3 is TGTGCCAGCAGCTCCGGACAGGGGGCTCCATACGAGCAGTACTTC. Translation: CASSSGQGAPYEQYF. Variable domain in full (rest from reference TRBV7-8 and TRBJ2-7): GAGVSQSPRYKVAKRGQDVALRCDPISGHVSLFWYQQALGQGPEFLTYFQNEAQLDKSGLPSDRFFAERPEGSVSTLKIQRTQQEDSAVYLCASSSGQGAPYEQYFGPGTRLTVT.

This chain uses TRBV4-2 with TRBJ2-7; 7 bases are shared with TRBD1. The length of the CDR3 is 16 residues. Germline V gene lookup returns CDR1 LGHNA and CDR2 YNFKEQ. The junction had 8 bases not matched to a gene; V was cut back by 3 bases and J by 0 bases. The CDR3 reads CASSQSAGTDSYEQYF. CDR3 DNA: TGTGCCAGCAGCCAGTCGGCAGGGACAGACTCCTACGAGCAGTACTTC.

The rearrangement uses TRBV19 and TRBJ1-2; D might be TRBD1 (5 bases). This CDR3 is built from 13 residues. V lost 6 bases, J lost 8 bases, and 16 bases lay in between. Germline-derived CDR1 and CDR2 are LNHDA and SQIVND (reference sequence). The CDR3 nucleotides are TGTGCCAGTAGCTACAGGTTTACGGAGGGCTACACCTTC. It is translated as CASSYRFTEGYTF.

The V gene is TRBV9, the J gene TRBJ2-5, with a tentative D call TRBD2 (7 bases). The CDR3 runs 15 residues. Deletions cut 5 bases from V and 5 bases from J, with 19 bases between. The germline V gene has CDR1 SGDLS and CDR2 YYNGEE. CDR3: CASSKGDSGWETQYF. CDR3 nucleotide sequence: TGTGCCAGCAGTAAGGGGGATAGCGGGTGGGAGACCCAGTACTTC.

In its sample, this clone was seen once. V gene TRBV2 combines with J gene TRBJ2-7; 8 bases align to TRBD2. This CDR3 has 12 residues. Germline V lookup: CDR1 SNHLY, CDR2 FYNNEI. The J segment lost 7 bases and the V segment lost 8 bases, leaving 7 bases of the junction unmatched. The CDR3 loop reads CASPGGDWEQYF. The CDR3 DNA reads TGTGCCAGCCCGGGGGGGGATTGGGAGCAGTACTTC.

The gene calls are TRBV6-2 or TRBV6-3 and TRBJ2-7; 7 positions agree with TRBD1. V shed 4 bases, J shed 3 bases, and the junction held 9 bases outside the gene matches. The CDR3 spans 15 residues. Germline CDR1 reads MNHEY; CDR2 reads SVGEGT. The CDR3 protein is CASSWKGQPYYEQYF. The CDR3 nucleotides are TGTGCCAGCAGTTGGAAGGGACAGCCCTACTACGAGCAGTACTTC.

The chain employs TRBV10-1 and TRBJ1-2, with 12 bases lining up with TRBD1. V gave up 6 bases and J gave up 2 bases; unmatched junction bases: 4. Germline values: CDR1 WNHNN, CDR2 SYGVQD (reference sequence). This CDR3 spans 15 amino acids. This chain's CDR3 is CASSPGTGGNYGYTF. CDR3 bases: TGCGCCAGCAGCCCCGGGACAGGGGGCAACTATGGCTACACCTTC.

This clone was detected a few times. The chain recombines TRBV9 with TRBJ2-3, with 16 bases aligning to TRBD2. V was clipped by 3 bases and J by 15 bases; unmatched bases: 10. Germline-derived CDR1 and CDR2 are SGDLS and YYNGEE. CDR3 length equals 15 residues. The CDR3 nucleotides are TGTGCCAGCAGCGAGGGGACTAGCGGGGGGGCAGCGACTTATTTT. It is translated as CASSEGTSGGAATYF. The entire variable domain, with the rest obtained from reference TRBV9 and TRBJ2-3, is as follows: DSGVTQTPKHLITATGQRVTLRCSPRSGDLSVYWYQQSLDQGLQFLIQYYNGEERAKGNILERFSAQQFPDLHSELNLSSLELGDSALYFCASSEGTSGGAATYFGPGTRLTVL.

The chain couples TRBV18 to TRBJ1-4; TRBD1 aligns across 7 bases. The V and J ends lost 6 bases and 5 bases, in that order; junction bases with no gene match: 6. Germline loops: CDR1 KGHSH, CDR2 LQKENI. The CDR3 runs to 14 residues. CDR3 DNA: TGTGCCAGCTCCTCCGGGACAGCAAATGAAAAACTGTTTTTT. It is translated as CASSSGTANEKLFF. The complete variable domain, with remaining parts taken from reference TRBV18 and TRBJ1-4, reads NAGVMQNPRHLVRRRGQEARLRCSPMKGHSHVYWYRQLPEEGLKFMVYLQKENIIDESGMPKERFSAEFPKEGPSILRIQQVVRGDSAAYFCASSSGTANEKLFFGSGTQLSVL.

The V call is TRBV6-2 or TRBV6-3, the J call TRBJ1-2; TRBD1 might be the D (6 bases). The length of the CDR3 is 15 residues. Trimming left V 2 bases short and J 6 bases short, with 16 bases between. The germline V gene encodes CDR1 MNHEY and CDR2 SVGEGT. CDR3 amino acids: CASSYRTVSSNGYTF. The CDR3 coding sequence is TGTGCCAGCAGTTACAGGACAGTCAGTTCAAATGGCTACACCTTC.

The J gene is TRBJ2-3, the V gene TRBV5-4; no reliable D call. In germline, CDR1 is SGHNT, CDR2 YYREEE (reference sequence). The CDR3 length is 14 residues. V was clipped by 2 bases and J by 2 bases, with 9 bases between them. CDR3 nucleotides: TGTGCCAGCAGCTTCCCTCTTAACACAGATACGCAGTATTTT. Protein: CASSFPLNTDTQYF.

The V call is TRBV5-1, the J call TRBJ1-4; D possibly corresponds to TRBD1 (6 bases). V was trimmed by 0 bases and J by 7 bases, leaving 16 bases between them. The CDR3 has 16 amino acids. Germline V lookup: CDR1 SGHRS, CDR2 YFSETQ. The CDR3 spells CASSLAARGVGEKLFF. CDR3 sequence (DNA): TGCGCCAGCAGCTTGGCGGCCAGGGGAGTAGGTGAAAAACTGTTTTTT.

J is TRBJ2-7 and V is TRBV2; 8 bases map to TRBD2. Unmatched junction bases numbered 15, after V lost 6 bases and J lost 5 bases. This CDR3 is 16 amino acids long. Germline V gene lookup returns CDR1 SNHLY and CDR2 FYNNEI. The CDR3 DNA follows: TGTGCCAGCAGCGACCACGGAAGCGGGGGATACAACGAGCAGTACTTC. Protein sequence: CASSDHGSGGYNEQYF.